The 14 T cell receptor beta chains given below trace back to one sample, sequenced in a study of persistence of HIV-infected CD4 T cells. No antigen is known for these receptors. The immunoSEQ assay was version 4, run in survey mode. Measured with immunoSEQ multiplex PCR; TCRdb has only the in-frame clones, and not every one. The data show some 45,000 clones, around 90% seen once. Anti-CD3/anti-CD28 beads served as a nonspecific positive control stimulus. Sorting selected CD4+ T cells upregulating both CD40 ligand and CD69. The input for sequencing was CD4+ T cells sorted from PBMCs after roughly 17-hour stimulation, taken from a patient who received antiretroviral therapy. The receptors originated from an adult woman with HIV who was CMV-seropositive.

This chain uses TRBV2 with TRBJ2-1; D is uncertain. Trimming shortened V by 2 bases and J by 7 bases, and 15 bases separated the two germline ends. The germline CDR1 and CDR2 sequences are SNHLY and FYNNEI. This CDR3 comprises 15 residues. This CDR3 reads CASSESPDPRNEQFF. DNA for the CDR3: TGTGCCAGCAGTGAATCTCCAGACCCTCGGAATGAGCAGTTCTTC. Variable domain in full (rest from reference TRBV2 and TRBJ2-1): EPEVTQTPSHQVTQMGQEVILRCVPISNHLYFYWYRQILGQKVEFLVSFYNNEISEKSEIFDDQFSVERPDGSNFTLKIRSTKLEDSAMYFCASSESPDPRNEQFFGPGTRLTVL.

The chain is built from TRBV5-1 and TRBJ2-2; possibly TRBD2 for D (6 bases). Germline assignment: CDR1 SGHRS and CDR2 YFSETQ. There are 17 residues in the CDR3. Trimming removed 2 bases at V and 5 bases at J, with 19 bases between. CDR3 region: CASSLHMGIRGTGELFF. The CDR3 region has the DNA TGCGCCAGCAGCTTACACATGGGTATTCGGGGGACCGGGGAGCTGTTTTTT.

This clone was found a few times. The chain is built from TRBV5-4 and TRBJ1-1; 8 positions match TRBD1. V lost 4 bases and J lost 0; bases outside the gene matches: 5. In germline, CDR1 is SGHNT, CDR2 YYREEE (reference sequence). The CDR3 is made up of 15 amino acids. Here the CDR3 DNA reads TGTGCCAGCAGCCTATCGGACAGGGTGAACACTGAAGCTTTCTTT. This codes for CASSLSDRVNTEAFF.

The V gene is TRBV6-6, the J gene TRBJ2-5, with 7 bases matching TRBD1. The CDR3 is 16 residues long. With 0 bases clipped from V and 2 bases from J, the junction kept 6 bases outside the gene matches. Per germline, CDR1 MNHNY and CDR2 SVGAGI (reference sequence). This CDR3 is CASSYSMGQPQETQYF. DNA for the CDR3: TGTGCCAGCAGTTACTCGATGGGACAGCCACAAGAGACCCAGTACTTC.

The chain carries TRBV7-2 and TRBJ2-6, with unresolved D. The CDR3 extends over 16 amino acids. Germline loops: CDR1 SGHTA, CDR2 FQGNSA. Between the trimmed V and J ends, which lost 4 bases and 0 bases, there was a span of 10 bases. As DNA, the CDR3 is TGTGCCAGCAGCTCGAAGATCTTCTCTGGGGCCAACGTCCTGACTTTC. Translation gives CASSSKIFSGANVLTF.

The CDR3 sequence: CASSFLGQPSSYNEQFF. DNA of the CDR3: TGTGCCAGCAGTTTTTTGGGACAGCCGAGCTCCTACAATGAGCAGTTCTTC. The J gene is TRBJ2-1, the V gene TRBV27; 7 bases agree with TRBD1. This CDR3 spans 17 amino acids. The J segment lost 0 bases and the V segment lost 3 bases, leaving 8 bases of the junction unmatched. Germline CDR1 reads MNHEY; CDR2 reads SMNVEV (reference sequence).

There are a few counts of this clone. The chain links TRBV4-1 to TRBJ1-6; 7 nucleotides align to TRBD1. CDR1 MGHRA and CDR2 YSYEKL come from the germline V gene. V lost 3 bases, J lost 4 bases, and 3 bases stayed unmatched. CDR3 length equals 15 residues. The CDR3, as DNA: TGCGCCAGCAGCCAGCAACAGGGGTATAATTCACCCCTCCACTTT. It encodes CASSQQQGYNSPLHF.

The rearrangement links TRBV30 to TRBJ2-7; D might be TRBD1 (5 bases). The germline CDR1 and CDR2 sequences are GTSNPN and SVGIG (reference sequence). V was clipped by 0 bases and J by 4 bases, with 10 bases between them. The CDR3 spans 13 residues. The CDR3 loop reads CAWSVGANYEQYV. The CDR3 bases are TGTGCCTGGAGTGTAGGGGCTAATTACGAGCAGTACGTC.

CDR3 loop: CAISDMNEAFF. In nucleotides, the CDR3 is TGTGCCATCAGTGACATGAATGAAGCTTTCTTT. This chain uses TRBV10-3 with TRBJ1-1; D is uncertain. The CDR3 loop spans 11 amino acids. V was pared by 3 bases and J by 7 bases, with 6 bases between. Germline CDR1 and CDR2: ENHRY and SYGVKD.

This clone appeared once. The genes are TRBV19 and TRBJ2-2; TRBD1 is a possible D gene (5 bases). Germline CDR1 and CDR2: LNHDA and SQIVND (reference sequence). The CDR3 runs to 14 residues. V was pared by 2 bases and J by 1 base, with 5 bases between. CDR3 DNA: TGTGCCAGTAGTATACAGGGGAACACCGGGGAGCTGTTTTTT. Protein: CASSIQGNTGELFF.

The gene calls are TRBV5-1 and TRBJ2-7; the match to TRBD2 covers 8 bases. CDR1 SGHRS and CDR2 YFSETQ come from the germline V gene. V lost 4 bases to trimming and J lost 0 bases; unmatched junction nucleotides: 9. This CDR3 spans 16 amino acids. The CDR3 loop reads CASSAYPGGASYEQYF. The CDR3 DNA sequence: TGCGCCAGCAGCGCCTACCCGGGGGGGGCCTCCTACGAGCAGTACTTC.

This chain uses TRBV30 with TRBJ1-1, with a tentative D call TRBD1 (5 bases). The germline V gene has CDR1 GTSNPN and CDR2 SVGIG (reference sequence). The length of the CDR3 is 14 residues. The CDR3 loop reads CVWGNGLPGTEAFF. The CDR3 DNA reads TGTGTATGGGGGAATGGGTTACCGGGGACTGAAGCTTTCTTT.

This sequence joins TRBV9 and TRBJ2-5; no clear D gene. CDR3 length: 14 residues. Germline V gives CDR1 SGDLS, CDR2 YYNGEE. Between the trimmed V and J ends, which lost 0 bases and 1 base, there was a span of 7 bases. The DNA of the CDR3 is TGTGCCAGCAGCGTAGACCATATCCAAGAGACCCAGTACTTC. This codes for CASSVDHIQETQYF.

V is TRBV5-1 and J is TRBJ1-2; 7 bases line up with TRBD1. After removal of 8 bases from V and 2 bases from J, the junction contained 9 bases not matched to a gene. Germline values: CDR1 SGHRS, CDR2 YFSETQ. The CDR3 is 14 residues long. CDR3 region: CASQPGQWNYGYTF. CDR3 sequence (DNA): TGCGCCAGTCAACCGGGACAGTGGAACTATGGCTACACCTTC.